The 20 T cell receptor beta chains below come from one sample, sequenced in a study of T cells in Graves' hyperthyroidism and ophthalmopathy. RNA transcripts served as the template for amplifying TCR beta CDR3 regions. HTBI primers were used for first-round RT-PCR of the TCR CDR3. TCRdb reanalysed the multiplex PCR reads using MiXCR and keeps one entry per CDR3 protein. This sample carries roughly 360,000 distinct CDR3 sequences, approximately 12% of them seen once, and the ten largest clones take around 20%. Sequenced input: blood. These receptors were obtained from a young man with Graves' hyperthyroidism that later progressed to Graves' ophthalmopathy.

This rearrangement joins TRBV25-1 to TRBJ2-5; D is tentatively TRBD1 or TRBD2 (5 bases each). Germline V lookup: CDR1 MGHDK, CDR2 SYGVNS. The CDR3 is made up of 14 amino acids. Trimming took off 4 bases at V and 5 bases at J, with 14 bases between the two ends. The CDR3 DNA sequence: TGTGCCAGCAGTGCCGAGGGGATGAGGGAGACCCAGTACTTC. This sequence encodes CASSAEGMRETQYF.

The chain links TRBV30 to TRBJ2-7; either TRBD1 or TRBD2 may supply D (5 bases each). The CDR3 has 15 residues. Germline V gives CDR1 GTSNPN, CDR2 SVGIG (reference sequence). Trimming pared 0 bases from V and 2 bases from J, leaving 14 bases between. CDR3 DNA sequence: TGTGCCTGGAGTGTAAGAGGGGCTATGGCCTACGAGCAGTACTTC. Amino acids: CAWSVRGAMAYEQYF.

CDR3 DNA: TGCGCCAGCAGCTTGTTAGCGGGGGGGACTCGCGAGCAGTACTTC. This sequence encodes CASSLLAGGTREQYF. The V call is TRBV5-1, the J call TRBJ2-7, with 11 bases identical to TRBD2. Germline lookup yields CDR1 SGHRS and CDR2 YFSETQ. Unmatched junction bases numbered 6, after V lost 1 base and J lost 6 bases. The CDR3 totals 15 residues.

In its sample, this clonotype was seen a few times. This chain joins TRBV20-1 and TRBJ2-2; 10 bases line up with TRBD2. Germline CDR1 and CDR2: DFQATT and SNEGSKA (reference sequence). Trimming cost V 1 base and J 3 bases; bases outside gene matches: 5. CDR3 length equals 16 residues. This CDR3 reads CSARGPGLAYTGELFF. Written as DNA, the CDR3 is TGCAGTGCTAGAGGTCCGGGACTAGCGTACACCGGGGAGCTGTTTTTT.

This clonotype showed up just a few times. The rearrangement uses TRBV7-6 and TRBJ1-3, with D tentatively TRBD1 (5 bases). The CDR3 runs 18 residues. CDR1 is SGHVS, CDR2 FNYEAQ, per germline. Trimming stripped 1 base from V and 2 bases from J, with 18 bases between. The CDR3 DNA reads as TGTGCCAGCAGCTTAGGCCCGGGCAGGGAGGGAACTGGAAACACCATATATTTT. Amino acid sequence: CASSLGPGREGTGNTIYF. Complete variable domain (other parts from reference TRBV7-6 and TRBJ1-3): GAGVSQSPRYKVTKRGQDVALRCDPISGHVSLYWYRQALGQGPEFLTYFNYEAQQDKSGLPNDRFSAERPEGSISTLTIQRTEQRDSAMYRCASSLGPGREGTGNTIYFGEGSWLTVV.

V and J are TRBV7-8 and TRBJ1-6; 7 nucleotides line up with TRBD1. The CDR3 contains 14 residues. Germline CDR1 and CDR2: SGHVS and FQNEAQ. The V segment lost 6 bases and the J segment 7 bases; nucleotides outside the gene matches: 6. The CDR3 coding sequence is TGTGCCAGCAGGCTCGGGACAGAGAATTCACCCCTCCACTTT. This translates into CASRLGTENSPLHF. The full variable domain, in which reference TRBV7-8 and TRBJ1-6 provide the parts outside the CDR3, is GAGVSQSPRYKVAKRGQDVALRCDPISGHVSLFWYQQALGQGPEFLTYFQNEAQLDKSGLPSDRFFAERPEGSVSTLKIQRTQQEDSAVYLCASRLGTENSPLHFGNGTRLTVT.

This clonotype was counted many times. The chain combines TRBV6-1 with TRBJ2-1, with TRBD1 identical over 8 bases. With V trimmed by 3 bases and J by 1 base, 5 bases remained unmatched. The CDR3 spans 16 residues. Germline CDR1 is MNHNS and CDR2 is SASEGT. The CDR3 sequence is CASSDRTGTSYNEQFF. The CDR3 DNA follows: TGTGCCAGCAGTGACCGGACAGGGACTTCCTACAATGAGCAGTTCTTC.

This clonotype showed up many times. The J gene is TRBJ2-7, the V gene TRBV5-1; 11 nucleotides line up with TRBD1. The germline V gene has CDR1 SGHRS and CDR2 YFSETQ. V shed 4 bases and J 4 bases; nucleotides not matched to a gene: 7. The CDR3 runs to 15 residues. CDR3 nucleotide sequence: TGCGCCAGCAGCGGTGGGACAGGGGGAACGTACGAGCAGTACTTC. It codes for CASSGGTGGTYEQYF.

This clonotype was seen many times. The chain combines TRBV11-2 with TRBJ2-5; D perhaps matches TRBD1 (5 bases). Trimming took 2 bases from V and 2 from J, leaving 12 bases between them. Germline V gene lookup returns CDR1 SGHAT and CDR2 FQNNGV. The CDR3 length is 15 residues. The CDR3: CASSLYLKGQETQYF. The CDR3 DNA reads as TGTGCCAGCAGCTTATACCTAAAGGGGCAAGAGACCCAGTACTTC. The entire variable domain, with the rest obtained from reference TRBV11-2 and TRBJ2-5, is as follows: EAGVAQSPRYKIIEKRQSVAFWCNPISGHATLYWYQQILGQGPKLLIQFQNNGVVDDSQLPKDRFSAERLKGVDSTLKIQPAKLEDSAVYLCASSLYLKGQETQYFGPGTRLLVL.

On this clonotype itself: The CDR3 does not end in the conserved phenylalanine or tryptophan, so this is likely a read error. V and J are TRBV7-6 and TRBJ2-1, with D unresolved. Germline values: CDR1 SGHVS, CDR2 FNYEAQ. The V end lost 5 bases, the J end lost 0 bases, and 11 bases lay between the germline ends. This CDR3 region has 15 residues. CDR3 bases: TGTGCCAGCAGCAAGGACCGTAGCTCCTACAATGAGCAGTTCGTC. This encodes CASSKDRSSYNEQFV.

Many counts were recorded for this clonotype. The rearrangement uses TRBV20-1 and TRBJ1-1; TRBD1 might be the D (6 bases). V was clipped by 3 bases and J by 0 bases, with 11 bases between them. CDR1 and CDR2 (germline): DFQATT, SNEGSKA (reference sequence). The CDR3 loop spans 14 amino acids. The CDR3 sequence is CSARFHRVNTEAFF. DNA for the CDR3: TGCAGTGCTAGGTTCCACAGGGTGAACACTGAAGCTTTCTTT.

The chain links TRBV12-3 or TRBV12-4 to TRBJ2-1; D gene uncertain. The V gene lost 5 bases and the J gene lost 9 bases, with 11 bases spanning the gap. There are 12 residues in the CDR3. This chain's CDR3 is CASSLPWGEQFF. The CDR3 coding sequence is TGTGCCAGCAGTCTCCCTTGGGGTGAGCAGTTCTTC.

This clonotype was detected only a few times. This rearrangement joins TRBV20-1 to TRBJ1-3; no definite D call. This CDR3 contains 15 residues. The V gene's germline CDR1 is DFQATT and CDR2 SNEGSKA (reference sequence). Trimming took off 1 base at V and 0 bases at J, with 10 bases between the two ends. This CDR3 is CSARAGISSGNTIYF. The DNA of the CDR3 is TGCAGTGCTAGAGCCGGAATTTCCTCTGGAAACACCATATATTTT.

This clonotype was detected many times. This chain links TRBV9 with TRBJ2-3, with D perhaps being TRBD1 or TRBD2 (6 bases each). The CDR3 is made up of 14 amino acids. Trimming left V 0 bases short and J 3 bases short, with 8 bases between. From germline, CDR1 is SGDLS and CDR2 YYNGEE. CDR3 coding DNA: TGTGCCAGCAGCGTAGCGGGGGCGACAGATACGCAGTATTTT. Translation gives CASSVAGATDTQYF.

V usage is TRBV3-1 and J usage is TRBJ2-5, with TRBD1 matching 9 bases. Looked up from germline, CDR1 is LGHDT and CDR2 is YNNKEL (reference sequence). CDR3 length: 16 amino acids. J gave up 5 bases and V 4 bases, and 11 bases lay outside the gene matches. This chain's CDR3 is CASSLLRTGDSETQYF. CDR3 nucleotide sequence: TGTGCCAGCAGCCTCCTCCGGACAGGGGATTCGGAGACCCAGTACTTC.

A note on this clonotype: One base away lies a much larger clone, so this may be a sequencing read error. The J gene is TRBJ2-1, the V gene TRBV6-1, with 7 bases that match TRBD2. The CDR3 sequence is 15 residues long. Germline V CDR1 and CDR2: MNHNS, SASEGT. The CDR3 reads CASSQTSEKYTEQFF. The CDR3 DNA reads TGTGCCAGCAGTCAAACTAGCGAGAAGTACACTGAGCAGTTCTTC.

V gene TRBV9 combines with J gene TRBJ1-3, with D maybe TRBD1 (5 bases). CDR1 and CDR2 (germline): SGDLS, YYNGEE. The germline V and J ends were trimmed by 4 bases and 5 bases, with 13 bases remaining between them. CDR3 length: 14 residues. The CDR3 loop is CASSPPDSRNTIYF. In nucleotides, the CDR3 is TGTGCCAGCAGCCCCCCCGACAGTAGAAACACCATATATTTT.

There are many counts of this clonotype. The rearrangement uses TRBV27 and TRBJ1-1; no firm D call. This CDR3 contains 12 residues. Germline V gene data show CDR1 as MNHEY and CDR2 as SMNVEV (reference sequence). Trimming cost V 8 bases and J 7 bases, with 14 bases left between them. CDR3 nucleotides: TGTGCCAGCCGCCTAGCCCGGGGTGAAGCTTTCTTT. Encoded protein: CASRLARGEAFF.

This clonotype was found many times. The chain is built from TRBV28 and TRBJ1-1; 9 bases agree with TRBD1. In germline, CDR1 is MDHEN, CDR2 SYDVKM. The CDR3 consists of 13 residues. V lost 7 bases to trimming and J lost 1 base; unmatched junction nucleotides: 1. CDR3 residues: CASTGQGNTEAFF. The CDR3 region has the DNA TGTGCCAGCACGGGACAGGGGAACACTGAAGCTTTCTTT.

This clonotype has a count of ten or more. J is TRBJ2-1 and V is TRBV24-1; maybe TRBD1 (6 bases). This CDR3 comprises 14 residues. Trimming took 5 bases from V and 8 from J, leaving 15 bases between them. Germline-derived CDR1 and CDR2 are KGHDR and SFDVKD. The CDR3 region has the DNA TGTGCCACCAGTGCCCAGGGGAATCACCATGAGCAGTTCTTC. Protein sequence: CATSAQGNHHEQFF.